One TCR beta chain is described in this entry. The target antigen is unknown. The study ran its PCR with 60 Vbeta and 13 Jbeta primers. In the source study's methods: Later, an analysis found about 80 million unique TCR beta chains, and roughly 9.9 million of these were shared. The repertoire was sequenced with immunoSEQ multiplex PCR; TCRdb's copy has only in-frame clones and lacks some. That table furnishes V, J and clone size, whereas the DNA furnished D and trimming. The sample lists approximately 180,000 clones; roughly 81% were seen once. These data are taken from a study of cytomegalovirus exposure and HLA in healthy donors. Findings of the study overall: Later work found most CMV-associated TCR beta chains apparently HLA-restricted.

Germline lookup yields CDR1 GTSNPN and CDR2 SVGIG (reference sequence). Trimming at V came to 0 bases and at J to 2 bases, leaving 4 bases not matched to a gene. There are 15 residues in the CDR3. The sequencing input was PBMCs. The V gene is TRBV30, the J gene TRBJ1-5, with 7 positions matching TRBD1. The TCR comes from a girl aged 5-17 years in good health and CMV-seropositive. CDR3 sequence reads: CAWSVRQGGNQPQHF. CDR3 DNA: TGTGCCTGGAGTGTACGACAGGGAGGCAATCAGCCCCAGCATTTT.